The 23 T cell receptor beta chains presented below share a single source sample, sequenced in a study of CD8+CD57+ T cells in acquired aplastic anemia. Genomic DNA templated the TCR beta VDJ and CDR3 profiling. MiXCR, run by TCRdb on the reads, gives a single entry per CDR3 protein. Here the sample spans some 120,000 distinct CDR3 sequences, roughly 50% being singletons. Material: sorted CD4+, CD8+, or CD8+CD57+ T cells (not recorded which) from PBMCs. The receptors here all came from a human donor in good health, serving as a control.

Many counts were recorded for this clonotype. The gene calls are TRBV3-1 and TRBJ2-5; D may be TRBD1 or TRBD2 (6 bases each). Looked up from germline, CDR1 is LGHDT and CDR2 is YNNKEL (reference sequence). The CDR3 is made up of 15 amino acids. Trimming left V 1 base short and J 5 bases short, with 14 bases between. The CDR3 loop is CASSQVRGAWETQYF. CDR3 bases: TGTGCCAGCAGCCAAGTAAGGGGGGCGTGGGAGACCCAGTACTTC.

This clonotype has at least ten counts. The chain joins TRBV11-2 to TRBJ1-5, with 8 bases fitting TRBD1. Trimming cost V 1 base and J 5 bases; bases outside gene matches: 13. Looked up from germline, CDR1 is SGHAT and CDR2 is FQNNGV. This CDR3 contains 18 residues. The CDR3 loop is CASSLVPITAGGDQPQHF. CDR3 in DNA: TGTGCCAGCAGCTTAGTTCCTATTACCGCAGGGGGCGATCAGCCCCAGCATTTT.

CDR3 protein: CASSPRRGETQYF. In DNA form, the CDR3 reads TGTGCCAGCAGTCCTCGACGGGGAGAGACCCAGTACTTC. The chain is built from TRBV27 and TRBJ2-5; D may be TRBD2 (5 bases). Trimming stripped 5 bases from V and 4 bases from J, with 11 bases between. Germline V gene lookup returns CDR1 MNHEY and CDR2 SMNVEV (reference sequence). CDR3 length: 13 amino acids.

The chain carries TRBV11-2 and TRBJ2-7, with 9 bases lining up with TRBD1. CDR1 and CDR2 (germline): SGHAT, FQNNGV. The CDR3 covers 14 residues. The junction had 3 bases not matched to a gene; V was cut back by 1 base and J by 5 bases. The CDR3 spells CASSLGDRDHEQYF. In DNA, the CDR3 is TGTGCCAGCAGCTTAGGGGACAGGGATCACGAGCAGTACTTC.

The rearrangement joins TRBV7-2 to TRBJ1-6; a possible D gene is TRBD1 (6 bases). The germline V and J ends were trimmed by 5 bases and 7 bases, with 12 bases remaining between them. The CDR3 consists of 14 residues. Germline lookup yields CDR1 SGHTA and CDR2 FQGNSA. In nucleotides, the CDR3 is TGTGCCAGCAGCCGCAATGGGGGCAATTCACCCCTCCACTTT. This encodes CASSRNGGNSPLHF.

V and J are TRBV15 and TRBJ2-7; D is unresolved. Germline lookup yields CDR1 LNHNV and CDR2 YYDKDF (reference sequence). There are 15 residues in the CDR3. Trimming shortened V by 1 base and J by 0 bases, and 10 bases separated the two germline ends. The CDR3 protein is CATSRGDVSSYEQYF. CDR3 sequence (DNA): TGTGCCACCAGCAGAGGAGACGTTAGCTCCTACGAGCAGTACTTC.

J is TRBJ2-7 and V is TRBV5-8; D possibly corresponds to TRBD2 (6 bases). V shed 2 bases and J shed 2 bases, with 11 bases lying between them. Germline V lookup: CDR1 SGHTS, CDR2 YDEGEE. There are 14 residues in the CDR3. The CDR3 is CASSFGRGAYEQYF. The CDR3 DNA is TGTGCCAGCAGCTTCGGCCGCGGGGCCTACGAGCAGTACTTC.

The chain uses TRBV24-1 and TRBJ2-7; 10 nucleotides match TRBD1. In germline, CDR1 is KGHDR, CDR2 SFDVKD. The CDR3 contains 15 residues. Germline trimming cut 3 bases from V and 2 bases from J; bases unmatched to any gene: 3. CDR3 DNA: TGTGCCACCAGTGATCCCGGGACAGGGGCCTACGAGCAGTACTTC. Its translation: CATSDPGTGAYEQYF.

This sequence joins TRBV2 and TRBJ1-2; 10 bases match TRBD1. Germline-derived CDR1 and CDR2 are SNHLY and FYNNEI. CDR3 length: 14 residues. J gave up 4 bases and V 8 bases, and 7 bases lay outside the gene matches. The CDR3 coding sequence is TGTGCCAGCGACAGGGGGCGGGGGACCTATGGCTACACCTTC. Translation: CASDRGRGTYGYTF.

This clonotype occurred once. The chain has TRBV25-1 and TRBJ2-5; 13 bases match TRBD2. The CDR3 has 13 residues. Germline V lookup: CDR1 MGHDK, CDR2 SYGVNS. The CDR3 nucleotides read TGTGCTAGACTAGCGGGGGGCCAAGAGACCCAGTACTTC. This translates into CARLAGGQETQYF. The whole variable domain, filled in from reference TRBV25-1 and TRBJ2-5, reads EADIYQTPRYLVIGTGKKITLECSQTMGHDKMYWYQQDPGMELHLIHYSYGVNSTEKGDLSSESTVSRIRTEHFPLTLESARPSHTSQYLCARLAGGQETQYFGPGTRLLVL.

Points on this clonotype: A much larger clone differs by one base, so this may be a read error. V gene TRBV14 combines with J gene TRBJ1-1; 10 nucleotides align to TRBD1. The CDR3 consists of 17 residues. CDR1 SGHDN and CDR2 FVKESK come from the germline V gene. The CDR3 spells CASSQEYDRGLNTEASF. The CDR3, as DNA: TGTGCCAGCAGCCAAGAATATGACAGGGGGCTCAACACTGAAGCTTCCTTT. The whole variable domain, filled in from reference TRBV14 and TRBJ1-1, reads EAGVTQFPSHSVIEKGQTVTLRCDPISGHDNLYWYRRVMGKEIKFLLHFVKESKQDESGMPNNRFLAERTGGTYSTLKVQPAELEDSGVYFCASSQEYDRGLNTEASFGQGTRLTVV.

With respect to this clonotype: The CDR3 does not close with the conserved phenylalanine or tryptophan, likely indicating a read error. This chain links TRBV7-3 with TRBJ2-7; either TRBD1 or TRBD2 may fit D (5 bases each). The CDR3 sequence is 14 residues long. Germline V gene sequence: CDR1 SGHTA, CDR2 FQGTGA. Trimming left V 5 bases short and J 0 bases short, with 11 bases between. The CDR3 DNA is TGTGCCAGCAGCCTGGCAGGGAGCTCCTACGAGCAGTACTCC. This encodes CASSLAGSSYEQYS.

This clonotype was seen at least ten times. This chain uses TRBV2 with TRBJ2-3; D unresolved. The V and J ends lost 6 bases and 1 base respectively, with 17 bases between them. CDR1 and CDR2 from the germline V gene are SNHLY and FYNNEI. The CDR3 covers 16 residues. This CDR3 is CASSGARASGTDTQYF. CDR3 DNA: TGTGCCAGCAGCGGAGCTAGGGCCTCGGGCACAGATACGCAGTATTTT.

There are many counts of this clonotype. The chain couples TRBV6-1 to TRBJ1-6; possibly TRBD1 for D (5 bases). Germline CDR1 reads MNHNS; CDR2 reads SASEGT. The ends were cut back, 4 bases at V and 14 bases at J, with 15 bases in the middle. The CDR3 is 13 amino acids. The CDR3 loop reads CASSVSGGGTLHF. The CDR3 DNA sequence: TGTGCCAGCAGTGTCTCCGGGGGTGGGACCCTCCACTTT.

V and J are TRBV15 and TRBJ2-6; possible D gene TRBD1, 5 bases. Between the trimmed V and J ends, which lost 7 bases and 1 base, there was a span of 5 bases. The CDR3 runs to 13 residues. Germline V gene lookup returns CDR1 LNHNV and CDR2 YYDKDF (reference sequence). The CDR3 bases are TGTGCCACCACAGGGTCTGGGGCCAACGTCCTGACTTTC. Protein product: CATTGSGANVLTF.

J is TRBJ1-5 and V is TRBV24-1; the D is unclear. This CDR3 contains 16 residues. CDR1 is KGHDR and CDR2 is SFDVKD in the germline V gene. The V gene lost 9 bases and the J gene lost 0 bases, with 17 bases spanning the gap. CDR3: CATRLSGRYSNQPQHF. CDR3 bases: TGTGCCACCCGACTCTCAGGCAGATATAGCAATCAGCCCCAGCATTTT.

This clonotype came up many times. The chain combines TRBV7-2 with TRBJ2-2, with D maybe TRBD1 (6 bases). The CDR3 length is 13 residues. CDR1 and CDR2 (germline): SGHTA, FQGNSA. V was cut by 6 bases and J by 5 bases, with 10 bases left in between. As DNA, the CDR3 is TGTGCCAGCAGGGAAGGGACAACCGGGGAGCTGTTTTTT. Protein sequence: CASREGTTGELFF.

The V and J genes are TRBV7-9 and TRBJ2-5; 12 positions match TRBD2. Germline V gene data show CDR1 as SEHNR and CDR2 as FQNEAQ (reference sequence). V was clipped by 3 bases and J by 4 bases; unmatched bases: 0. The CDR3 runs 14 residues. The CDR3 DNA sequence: TGTGCCAGCAGCTTGGGACTAGCGGGAGAGACCCAGTACTTC. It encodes CASSLGLAGETQYF.

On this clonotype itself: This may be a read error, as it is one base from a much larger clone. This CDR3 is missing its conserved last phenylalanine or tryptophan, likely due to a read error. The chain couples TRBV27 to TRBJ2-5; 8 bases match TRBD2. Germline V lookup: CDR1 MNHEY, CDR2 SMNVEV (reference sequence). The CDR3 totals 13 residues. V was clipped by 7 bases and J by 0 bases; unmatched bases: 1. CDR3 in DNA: TGTGCCAGCAAAGCGGGGGACCAAGAGACCCAGTACTCC. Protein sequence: CASKAGDQETQYS.

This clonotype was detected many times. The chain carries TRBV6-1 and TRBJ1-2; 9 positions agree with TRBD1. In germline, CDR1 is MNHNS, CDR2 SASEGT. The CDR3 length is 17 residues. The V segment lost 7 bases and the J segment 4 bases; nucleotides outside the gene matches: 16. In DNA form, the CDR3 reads TGTGCCAGCAACCTACCGGGACAGGGTCAGCCTAGCTATGGCTACACCTTC. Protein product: CASNLPGQGQPSYGYTF.

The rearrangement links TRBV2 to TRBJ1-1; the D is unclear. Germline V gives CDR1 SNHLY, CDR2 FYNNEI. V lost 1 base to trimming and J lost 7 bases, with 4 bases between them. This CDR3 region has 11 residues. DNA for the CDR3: TGTGCCAGCAGTGAAGGCAGTGAAGCTTTCTTT. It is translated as CASSEGSEAFF.

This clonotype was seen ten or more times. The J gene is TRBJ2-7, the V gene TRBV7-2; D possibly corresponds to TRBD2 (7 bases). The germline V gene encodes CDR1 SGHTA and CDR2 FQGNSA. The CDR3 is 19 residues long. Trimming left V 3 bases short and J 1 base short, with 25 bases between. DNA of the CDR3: TGTGCCAGCAGCTTCGAGGGGGGGTGGTTTATCTACACTTCCTACGAGCAGTACTTC. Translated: CASSFEGGWFIYTSYEQYF.

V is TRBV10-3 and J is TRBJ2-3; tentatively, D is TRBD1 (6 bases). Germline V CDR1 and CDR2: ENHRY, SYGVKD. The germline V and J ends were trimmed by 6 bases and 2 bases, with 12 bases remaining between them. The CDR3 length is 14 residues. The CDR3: CAIRWTALTDTQYF. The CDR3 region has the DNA TGTGCCATCAGATGGACAGCACTCACAGATACGCAGTATTTT.